The 20 T cell receptor beta chains below come from one sample, sequenced in a study of T cells expressing NK-cell markers. From the 5' RACE reads, TCRdb lists one entry per CDR3 protein and no DNA. The specimen's table records 400,000 to 550,000 distinct CDR3 sequences. Material for sequencing was blood T cells: a sorted CD56 or NKG2C T cell subset, CD4+ or CD8+ T cells, or bulk PBMC T cells (not recorded which). The receptors come from a woman between 18 and 70 years old in good health.

The chain carries TRBV29-1 and TRBJ2-7; TCRdb proposes TRBD1, but this gene call is untestable without DNA. Germline lookup yields CDR1 SQVTM and CDR2 ANQGSEA. This CDR3 comprises 13 residues. The CDR3 spells CSAGEGWSYEQYF.

The rearrangement uses TRBV5-1 and TRBJ2-2. There are 16 residues in the CDR3. Per the germline V gene, CDR1 is SGHRS and CDR2 is YFSETQ. The CDR3 is CASSPPGTATTGELFF.

This rearrangement joins TRBV7-2 to TRBJ2-7. Germline V lookup: CDR1 SGHTA, CDR2 FQGNSA. The CDR3 is 14 residues long. The CDR3 region is CASSLVGGEYEQYF.

This chain uses TRBV5-5 with TRBJ2-1; without DNA, the TCRdb call of TRBD1 cannot be checked. CDR1 is SGHKS, CDR2 YYEKEE, per germline (reference sequence). This CDR3 region has 14 residues. CDR3 amino acids: CASSPWMAYNEQFF.

Measured by frequency, this clonotype is large. V usage is TRBV4-2 and J usage is TRBJ2-5. This CDR3 has 13 amino acids. Germline V lookup: CDR1 LGHNA, CDR2 YNFKEQ. The CDR3 protein is CASSQDWGETQYF.

The gene calls are TRBV6-2 or TRBV6-3 and TRBJ2-7; TCRdb's D call, TRBD1, is unchecked because there is no DNA. The CDR3 runs 14 residues. The germline V gene encodes CDR1 MNHEY and CDR2 SVGEGT. CDR3 loop: CASSRPSGGYEQYF.

V is TRBV12-3 or TRBV12-4 and J is TRBJ2-7; TCRdb outputs TRBD2, but without DNA this stays unchecked. The CDR3 totals 12 residues. This CDR3 reads CASSLPGDEQYF.

The rearrangement joins TRBV29-1 to TRBJ1-1; with no DNA, the TCRdb D assignment of TRBD1 cannot be verified. Germline V lookup: CDR1 SQVTM, CDR2 ANQGSEA. This CDR3 is built from 12 residues. The CDR3 here is CSAGLGGTEAFF.

The rearrangement uses TRBV4-3 and TRBJ2-1; TCRdb's D call of TRBD1 is untestable without DNA. The germline CDR1 and CDR2 sequences are LGHNA and YSLEER. This CDR3 comprises 16 residues. The CDR3 protein is CASSQMGQGAFNEQFF.

The chain links TRBV4-3 to TRBJ2-3; TCRdb designates TRBD2, a call that cannot be tested without DNA. This CDR3 contains 20 residues. CDR1 and CDR2 from the germline V gene are LGHNA and YSLEER. This CDR3 is CASSQDPSGTSGRLTDTQYF.

This chain connects TRBV27 to TRBJ1-2. Looked up from germline, CDR1 is MNHEY and CDR2 is SMNVEV (reference sequence). The CDR3 loop spans 16 amino acids. The CDR3 loop is CASRLPPIAFNYGYTF.

This chain links TRBV29-1 with TRBJ1-2. The CDR3 spans 11 residues. CDR1 is SQVTM, CDR2 ANQGSEA, per germline. CDR3 region: CSVAGDYGYTF.

This chain uses TRBV10-3 with TRBJ1-5; lacking DNA, the TRBD1 call made by TCRdb goes unchecked. Germline CDR1 and CDR2: ENHRY and SYGVKD. This CDR3 comprises 16 residues. The chain's CDR3 is CAISESSGSGNQPQHF.

This chain links TRBV7-9 with TRBJ1-4; the D gene TCRdb calls, TRBD1, cannot be checked with no DNA. Looked up from germline, CDR1 is SEHNR and CDR2 is FQNEAQ (reference sequence). The CDR3 has 13 amino acids. CDR3 protein: CAGSLDRAGKLFF. The full variable domain, rest sourced from reference TRBV7-9 and TRBJ1-4, is DTGVSQNPRHKITKRGQNVTFRCDPISEHNRLYWYRQTLGQGPEFLTYFQNEAQLEKSRLLSDRFSAERPKGSFSTLEIQRTEQGDSAMYLCAGSLDRAGKLFFGSGTQLSVL.

The rearrangement uses TRBV20-1 and TRBJ2-1. This CDR3 spans 13 amino acids. Germline values: CDR1 DFQATT, CDR2 SNEGSKA (reference sequence). The CDR3 protein is CSARESNYNEQFF.

The rearrangement links TRBV20-1 to TRBJ2-2; no DNA is available, so the TRBD2 call from TCRdb remains unchecked. The CDR3 is made up of 16 amino acids. In germline, CDR1 is DFQATT, CDR2 SNEGSKA (reference sequence). CDR3 amino acids: CSASRRLAGGRGELFF.

The chain joins TRBV12-3 or TRBV12-4 to TRBJ2-2. This CDR3 spans 13 amino acids. The CDR3 is CAGLWHNTGELFF.

This rearrangement joins TRBV18 to TRBJ2-5; TCRdb's assignment of TRBD2 cannot be checked, as there is no DNA. The germline CDR1 and CDR2 sequences are KGHSH and LQKENI. This CDR3 has 14 amino acids. This CDR3 reads CASSPGPDQETQYF.

This rearrangement joins TRBV11-2 to TRBJ2-3; TCRdb's D call of TRBD2 is untestable without DNA. The V gene's germline CDR1 is SGHAT and CDR2 FQNNGV. The CDR3 covers 18 residues. The CDR3 protein is CASSADSHTLAGADTQYF.

The J gene is TRBJ2-7, the V gene TRBV7-2; with no DNA, the TCRdb D assignment of TRBD1 cannot be verified. The CDR3 is made up of 14 amino acids. The germline gives CDR1 SGHTA, CDR2 FQGNSA. CDR3 residues: CASSLYTGSYEQYF.